The entry below gives a single TCR beta chain sequence along with its context. Germline V CDR1 and CDR2: SGHNT, YYREEE (reference sequence). The CDR3 is 14 amino acids. Trimming at V came to 5 bases and at J to 6 bases, leaving 6 bases not matched to a gene. Original data processing: Reference gene primer amplification in the assay estimated nucleated cell counts. TCRdb's table, derived via immunoSEQ multiplex PCR, lists solely in-frame clones and lacks some. V and J calls plus clone size are reproduced from that table; the DNA served to infer D and trimming. The table has about 240,000 clones, approximately 86% seen once. These data belong to a study of blood T cell repertoires in COVID-19. Turning to the study itself: Whether acute or convalescent, the COVID-19 samples came from the United States, Italy and Spain.

V usage is TRBV5-4 and J usage is TRBJ1-5, with 9 bases fitting TRBD1. Sequencing input: peripheral blood. The clonotype was recovered from a man in his 60s who had recovered from COVID-19. CDR3 sequence reads: CASRIQGAGQPQHF. As DNA, the CDR3 is TGTGCCAGCAGGATACAGGGGGCGGGTCAGCCCCAGCATTTT.